Listed below are T cell receptor beta chains from one sample, sequenced in a study of shared clonotypes between healthy human individuals. Repertoires were generated with immunoSEQ multiplex PCR, while TCRdb's copy carries only in-frame clones and drops some. The repertoire includes 550,000 to 850,000 clones, over 55% of them detected once, and around 1.8% sits in the top ten. Sequencing was carried out using memory CD4+ T cells sorted from blood. These receptor sequences come from a woman aged 25 to 39 in good health. Both conserved end residues are part of each CDR3. A D gene is named only where the DNA matches it firmly. A row's size may be missing; if present it is once, few, many or a size class.

V gene: TRBV27; D gene: .; clone size: few; J gene: TRBJ2-2; CDR3 protein: CATQGQLNTGELFF; CDR3 DNA: TGTGCCACTCAAGGGCAGTTGAACACCGGGGAGCTGTTTTTT
V gene: TRBV19; D gene: .; clone size: .; J gene: TRBJ1-1; CDR3 protein: CASSRAPSGPEAFF; CDR3 DNA: TGTGCCAGTAGCCGGGCCCCATCGGGCCCTGAAGCTTTCTTT
V gene: TRBV5-1; D gene: TRBD1; clone size: few; J gene: TRBJ1-5; CDR3 protein: CASSPGQGGGNQPQHF; CDR3 DNA: TGCGCCAGCAGCCCGGGACAGGGAGGGGGAAACCAGCCCCAGCATTTT
V gene: TRBV21-1; D gene: .; clone size: .; J gene: TRBJ1-3; CDR3 protein: CASSNKGFEASGNTIYF; CDR3 DNA: TGTGCCAGCAGCAATAAGGGATTCGAAGCCTCTGGAAACACCATATATTTT
V gene: TRBV19; D gene: .; clone size: .; J gene: TRBJ1-5; CDR3 protein: CASNPDGRGQPQHF; CDR3 DNA: TGTGCCAGTAACCCGGACGGACGAGGTCAGCCCCAGCATTTT
V gene: TRBV11-2; D gene: .; clone size: .; J gene: TRBJ2-7; CDR3 protein: CASSLGDRRVGGKYEQYF; CDR3 DNA: TGTGCCAGCAGCTTAGGGGACCGGCGCGTCGGGGGAAAATACGAGCAGTACTTC
V gene: TRBV19; D gene: .; clone size: few; J gene: TRBJ1-5; CDR3 protein: CASNPGGHGGPAQHF; CDR3 DNA: TGTGCCAGTAACCCGGGAGGGCACGGGGGCCCGGCCCAGCATTTT
V gene: TRBV4-2; D gene: .; clone size: once; J gene: TRBJ1-5; CDR3 protein: CASSQDDSSYQPQHF; CDR3 DNA: TGTGCCAGCAGCCAAGACGACAGTTCCTATCAGCCCCAGCATTTT
V gene: TRBV4-1; D gene: .; clone size: .; J gene: TRBJ2-1; CDR3 protein: CASSPQDRQGDNEQFF; CDR3 DNA: TGCGCCAGCAGCCCACAGGACCGCCAGGGAGACAATGAGCAGTTCTTC
V gene: TRBV5-1; D gene: TRBD2; clone size: .; J gene: TRBJ2-3; CDR3 protein: CASSLPTTSGSADTQYF; CDR3 DNA: TGCGCCAGCAGCTTGCCTACGACTAGCGGGAGCGCAGATACGCAGTATTTT
V gene: TRBV5-4; D gene: TRBD1; clone size: .; J gene: TRBJ1-2; CDR3 protein: CASSGTGNVGGYTF; CDR3 DNA: TGTGCCAGCAGCGGGACAGGGAATGTCGGTGGCTACACCTTC
V gene: TRBV2; D gene: .; clone size: many; J gene: TRBJ2-2; CDR3 protein: CASRDLGSPGELFF; CDR3 DNA: TGTGCCAGCAGGGACCTCGGGAGCCCCGGGGAGCTGTTTTTT
V gene: TRBV6-5; D gene: .; clone size: .; J gene: TRBJ2-7; CDR3 protein: CASSGGPGPYEQYF; CDR3 DNA: TGTGCCAGCAGTGGCGGTCCGGGCCCCTACGAGCAGTACTTC
V gene: TRBV7-9; D gene: .; clone size: few; J gene: TRBJ2-2; CDR3 protein: CASRHKGPNTGELFF; CDR3 DNA: TGTGCCAGCAGACATAAGGGGCCGAACACCGGGGAGCTGTTTTTT
V gene: TRBV19; D gene: .; clone size: .; J gene: TRBJ2-5; CDR3 protein: CATAWGLVQETQYF; CDR3 DNA: TGTGCCACCGCGTGGGGTCTCGTTCAAGAGACCCAGTACTTC
V gene: TRBV7-6; D gene: .; clone size: .; J gene: TRBJ1-1; CDR3 protein: CASSPVPGTTEAFF; CDR3 DNA: TGTGCCAGCAGCCCGGTCCCGGGGACCACTGAAGCTTTCTTT
V gene: TRBV28; D gene: .; clone size: .; J gene: TRBJ2-3; CDR3 protein: CASSYNPLSWQYF; CDR3 DNA: TGTGCCAGCAGCTATAACCCTCTAAGCTGGCAGTATTTT
V gene: TRBV28; D gene: TRBD1; clone size: .; J gene: TRBJ1-2; CDR3 protein: CASSLPRGLGYTF; CDR3 DNA: TGTGCCAGCAGTTTACCCAGGGGGCTTGGCTACACCTTC
V gene: TRBV28; D gene: TRBD1; clone size: few; J gene: TRBJ1-4; CDR3 protein: CASSKWTGGTNEKLFF; CDR3 DNA: TGTGCCAGCAGTAAATGGACAGGCGGGACTAATGAAAAACTGTTTTTT
V gene: TRBV18; D gene: .; clone size: .; J gene: TRBJ1-1; CDR3 protein: CASSPIVQNTEAFF; CDR3 DNA: TGTGCCAGCTCACCGATCGTCCAGAACACTGAAGCTTTCTTT
V gene: TRBV7-9; D gene: .; clone size: .; J gene: TRBJ2-5; CDR3 protein: CASSLSGQETQYF; CDR3 DNA: TGTGCCAGCAGCTTATCCGGCCAAGAGACCCAGTACTTC
V gene: TRBV7-2; D gene: .; clone size: .; J gene: TRBJ2-7; CDR3 protein: CASSGRATHYEQYF; CDR3 DNA: TGTGCCAGCAGCGGACGAGCAACCCACTACGAGCAGTACTTC
V gene: TRBV5-4; D gene: .; clone size: .; J gene: TRBJ1-2; CDR3 protein: CASSKTGTYGYTF; CDR3 DNA: TGTGCCAGCAGCAAAACAGGGACCTATGGCTACACCTTC
V gene: TRBV12-5; D gene: .; clone size: once; J gene: TRBJ2-1; CDR3 protein: CASGLASSQEQFF; CDR3 DNA: TGTGCTAGTGGTTTGGCCTCAAGCCAGGAGCAGTTCTTC
V gene: TRBV10-3; D gene: .; clone size: many; J gene: TRBJ2-7; CDR3 protein: CAIKAEGPYEQYF; CDR3 DNA: TGTGCCATCAAAGCGGAAGGGCCCTACGAGCAGTACTTC
V gene: TRBV11-3; D gene: TRBD2; clone size: .; J gene: TRBJ2-2; CDR3 protein: CASSPTGTSSGKLFF; CDR3 DNA: TGTGCCAGCAGCCCGACCGGGACTAGTTCCGGGAAGCTGTTTTTT
V gene: TRBV7-8; D gene: .; clone size: .; J gene: TRBJ2-5; CDR3 protein: CASSLGLSKETQYF; CDR3 DNA: TGTGCCAGCAGCCTAGGACTATCGAAAGAGACCCAGTACTTC
V gene: TRBV28; D gene: TRBD1; clone size: .; J gene: TRBJ1-2; CDR3 protein: CASSPTGTYGYTF; CDR3 DNA: TGTGCCAGCAGTCCGACAGGGACCTATGGCTACACCTTC
V gene: TRBV11-2; D gene: TRBD2; clone size: .; J gene: TRBJ2-2; CDR3 protein: CASSHRTSGNTGELFF; CDR3 DNA: TGTGCCAGCAGCCACCGGACTAGCGGAAACACCGGGGAGCTGTTTTTT
V gene: TRBV5-4; D gene: TRBD1; clone size: .; J gene: TRBJ2-1; CDR3 protein: CASRLGQASYNEQFF; CDR3 DNA: TGTGCCAGCAGGTTGGGACAGGCCAGCTACAATGAGCAGTTCTTC
V gene: TRBV29-1; D gene: TRBD2; clone size: few; J gene: TRBJ2-2; CDR3 protein: CSTGTSGGTGELFF; CDR3 DNA: TGCAGCACAGGGACTAGCGGAGGCACCGGGGAGCTGTTTTTT
V gene: TRBV2; D gene: .; clone size: .; J gene: TRBJ2-1; CDR3 protein: CASSEASRDNEQFF; CDR3 DNA: TGTGCCAGCAGTGAAGCCAGCCGGGACAATGAGCAGTTCTTC
V gene: TRBV2; D gene: TRBD1; clone size: .; J gene: TRBJ2-5; CDR3 protein: CASSGQGRQETQYF; CDR3 DNA: TGTGCCAGCAGTGGACAGGGGCGACAAGAGACCCAGTACTTC
V gene: TRBV7-9; D gene: .; clone size: .; J gene: TRBJ2-1; CDR3 protein: CASSLWDPSSYNEQFF; CDR3 DNA: TGTGCCAGCAGCTTATGGGACCCAAGCTCCTACAATGAGCAGTTCTTC
V gene: TRBV11-2; D gene: TRBD2; clone size: .; J gene: TRBJ2-6; CDR3 protein: CASSLVTSGRSPGANVLTF; CDR3 DNA: TGTGCCAGCAGCTTAGTAACTAGCGGGAGATCCCCTGGGGCCAACGTCCTGACTTTC
V gene: TRBV9; D gene: .; clone size: .; J gene: TRBJ2-2; CDR3 protein: CASSVDPGEATGELFF; CDR3 DNA: TGTGCCAGCAGCGTAGACCCAGGGGAGGCCACCGGGGAGCTGTTTTTT
V gene: TRBV4-1; D gene: .; clone size: .; J gene: TRBJ1-1; CDR3 protein: CASSQLPWTEAFF; CDR3 DNA: TGCGCCAGCAGTCAACTCCCGTGGACTGAAGCTTTCTTT
V gene: TRBV11-2; D gene: .; clone size: many; J gene: TRBJ2-1; CDR3 protein: CASSLDIGYNEQFF; CDR3 DNA: TGTGCCAGCAGCTTAGATATAGGCTACAATGAGCAGTTCTTC